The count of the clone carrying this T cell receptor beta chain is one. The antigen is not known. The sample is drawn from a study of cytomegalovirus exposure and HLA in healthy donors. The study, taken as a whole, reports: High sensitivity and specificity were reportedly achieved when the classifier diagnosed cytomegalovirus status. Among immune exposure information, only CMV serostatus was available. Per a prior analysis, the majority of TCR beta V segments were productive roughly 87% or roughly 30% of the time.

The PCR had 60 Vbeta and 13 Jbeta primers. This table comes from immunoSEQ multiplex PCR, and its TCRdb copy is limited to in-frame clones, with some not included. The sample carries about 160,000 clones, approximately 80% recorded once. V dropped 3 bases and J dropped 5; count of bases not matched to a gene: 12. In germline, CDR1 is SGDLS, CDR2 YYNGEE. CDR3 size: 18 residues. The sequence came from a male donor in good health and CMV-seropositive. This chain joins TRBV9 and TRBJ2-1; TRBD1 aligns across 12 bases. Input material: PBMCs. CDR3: CASSATLPGQGAHNEQFF. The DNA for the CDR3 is TGTGCCAGCAGCGCTACCTTACCGGGACAGGGGGCCCACAATGAGCAGTTCTTC.